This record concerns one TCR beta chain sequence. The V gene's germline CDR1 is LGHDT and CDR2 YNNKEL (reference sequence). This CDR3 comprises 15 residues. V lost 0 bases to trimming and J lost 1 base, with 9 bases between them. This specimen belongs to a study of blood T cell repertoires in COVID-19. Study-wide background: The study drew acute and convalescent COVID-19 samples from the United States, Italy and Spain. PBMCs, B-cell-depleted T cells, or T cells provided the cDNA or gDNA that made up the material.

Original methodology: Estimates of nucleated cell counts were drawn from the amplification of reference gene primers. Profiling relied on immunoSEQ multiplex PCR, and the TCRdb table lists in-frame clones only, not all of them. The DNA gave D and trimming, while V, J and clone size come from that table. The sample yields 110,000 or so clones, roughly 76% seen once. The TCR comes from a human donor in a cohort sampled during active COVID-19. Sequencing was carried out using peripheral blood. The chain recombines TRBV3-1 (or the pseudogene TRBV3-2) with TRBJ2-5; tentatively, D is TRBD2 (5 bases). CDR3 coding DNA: TGTGCCAGCAGCCAAGAAGTAACTAGCCAAGAGACCCAGTACTTC. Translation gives CASSQEVTSQETQYF.